The T cell receptor beta chain under discussion was sequenced for a study of blood T cells in healthy people across ages (dated by TCRdb to 2013 to 2016). Regarding the complete study: Template switching captured roughly one uniquely barcoded TCR beta cDNA molecule per two T cells in model experiments. To track age-related changes in TCR beta repertoire diversity, the study relied on deep sequencing normalized with unique cDNA molecular identifiers. The donors were divided into four age groups: young (average approximately 15 years), middle-aged (approximately 41), aged (about 62) and long-lived (82). To avoid experimental bias, donors of different ages were randomly spread across the sequencing lanes. For two donors (one aged 18 to 30 and one aged 80 or older), the study analyzed two additional independent replicas of 1 million unique cDNA reads from the same blood draw. The paper as a whole reports these results and caveats: Estimates of total diversity based on one million sequenced T cells were considered lower bounds and underestimates. The long-lived group showed more naive CD4+ T cells, fewer expanded clones and increased TCR diversity than the aged group, suggesting age selection. Bulk unsorted PBMC profiling prevented conclusive comparison of naive and antigen-experienced compartments. As age increased, observed TCR beta diversity per million T cells dropped in a roughly linear way, and a significant reduction was already evident by age approximately 40. Because donor CMV infection status was unknown, age-related changes in expanded clonotypes were potentially confounded. Observed TCR beta diversity correlated strongly with the percentage of naive T cells measured by flow cytometry.

Donors were 40 or so systemically healthy Caucasian individuals from Russia aged roughly 6 to 90 years. Each donor gave approximately 9.4 milliliters of peripheral blood, drawn into EDTA-treated Vacutainer tubes. PBMCs were isolated by Ficoll-Paque density-gradient centrifugation, with at least 6 million obtained per sample. Trizol reagent was used to extract total RNA from the PBMCs, yielding at least 6 micrograms per sample. Naive CD45RAhigh/CD27high T cell percentages were measured by flow cytometry on a PBMC aliquot from every donor. The library was obtained by 5' RACE. The sequencer listed for this sample is Illumina HiSeq 2500. A second PCR of about 6 to 12 cycles was performed with a sample-barcoded 5' primer and a J-beta primer mix. A template-switch 5' adaptor carrying 12 random nucleotides introduced a unique molecular identifier onto each TCR beta cDNA molecule. Each sample yielded at least 2.5 million CDR3-containing paired-end reads. First-strand cDNA synthesis was performed from all RNA using the Mint cDNA synthesis kit, with priming by a TRBC-specific oligonucleotide. All cDNA was treated with uracil-DNA glycosylase and then went through a first 18-cycle PCR with the universal primers M1SS and BC2_uni_R. In the original analysis: Normalization of each sample was performed by random selection of 1 million high-quality reads, each carrying a distinct molecular identifier. Reads with shared molecular identifiers were discarded instead of being binned into consensus sequences. CDR3 identification, clonotype clustering and error correction used MiTCR with a Q25 quality threshold and the strictest error-elimination algorithm. A nonparametric unseen species model with Euler transformation was used to estimate a lower bound on total TCR beta diversity. TCRdb trimmed the raw reads at Q25, called clones with MiXCR and kept productive beta chains. A single entry per CDR3 protein holds the most common genes and DNA from its merged rows. The V and J calls, along with clone size, are taken from TCRdb and not from the paper's own processing. This sample gives 600,000 or so distinct CDR3 sequences in total; 20% to 25% of them show up just once. Of the sample, roughly 3.7% falls within the top ten clones.

V and J are truncated by 5 bases and 1 base respectively, leaving an intervening sequence of 8 bases. From cysteine to phenylalanine, the CDR3 is 13 amino acids long. Left in the record is the CDR3 DNA by itself, 39 bases read in frame from the first base. According to the germline V gene, CDR1 reads SGHTA and CDR2 reads FQGNSA. To note about this clonotype: The specificity of this receptor is unknown. Per-base qualities were not stored, and no clone one base away is much larger.

The sequence was collected from a man aged 65-85 years in good health. Here the chain combines TRBV7-2 and TRBJ1-1; no D segment can be confidently identified. The sequenced sample consisted of blood. CDR3 reads: CASSLNANTEAFF. The nucleotide sequence reads as follows: TGTGCCAGCAGCCTCAATGCGAACACTGAAGCTTTCTTT.